This T cell receptor beta chain was sequenced for a study of control samples from healthy donors and cancer patients. This clone occurred once. V lost 6 bases to trimming and J lost 7 bases; unmatched junction nucleotides: 21. CDR1 MNHEY and CDR2 SMNVEV come from the germline V gene (reference sequence). The CDR3 is 19 amino acids. Sequencing was performed with immunoSEQ multiplex PCR; in TCRdb, only in-frame clones are kept and a portion is missing. The sample shows approximately 110,000 clones, just over 90% of them seen only once. The sequenced sample was blood. The V gene is TRBV27, the J gene TRBJ1-6; 7 nucleotides match TRBD1. The sequence was collected from a woman between 18 and 29 years old in good health. The CDR3 DNA follows: TGTGCCAGCAGACGAAATCCGAACCACAGGGGAAGTGAAAATTCACCCCTCCACTTT. This gives the protein CASRRNPNHRGSENSPLHF.